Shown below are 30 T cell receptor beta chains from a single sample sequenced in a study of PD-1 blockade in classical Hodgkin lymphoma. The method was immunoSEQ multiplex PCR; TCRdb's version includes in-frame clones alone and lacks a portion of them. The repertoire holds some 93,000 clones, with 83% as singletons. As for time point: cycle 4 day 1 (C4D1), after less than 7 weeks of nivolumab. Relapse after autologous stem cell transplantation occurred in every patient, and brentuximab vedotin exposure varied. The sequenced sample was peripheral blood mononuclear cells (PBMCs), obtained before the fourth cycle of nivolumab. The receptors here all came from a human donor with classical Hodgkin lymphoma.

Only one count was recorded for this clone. This chain's CDR3 is CATSRAGREYNEQFF. In DNA form, the CDR3 reads TGTGCCACCAGCAGAGCGGGGCGGGAGTACAATGAGCAGTTCTTC. The V and J genes are TRBV15 and TRBJ2-1; 7 nucleotides align to TRBD2. V lost 1 base to trimming and J lost 4 bases; unmatched junction nucleotides: 4. The CDR3 length is 15 residues. The germline V gene has CDR1 LNHNV and CDR2 YYDKDF (reference sequence).

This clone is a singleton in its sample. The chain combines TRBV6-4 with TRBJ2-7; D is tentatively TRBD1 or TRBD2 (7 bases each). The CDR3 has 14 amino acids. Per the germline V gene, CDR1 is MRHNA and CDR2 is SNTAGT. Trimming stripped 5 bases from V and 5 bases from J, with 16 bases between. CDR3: CASSSAGGADEQYF. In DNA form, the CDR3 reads TGTGCCAGCAGTTCTGCAGGGGGGGCTGACGAGCAGTACTTC.

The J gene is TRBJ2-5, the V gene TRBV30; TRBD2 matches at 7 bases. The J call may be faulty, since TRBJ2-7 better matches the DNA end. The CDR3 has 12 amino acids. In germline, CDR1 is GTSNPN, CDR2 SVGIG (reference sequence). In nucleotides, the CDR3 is TGTGCCTGGGGACGGCCGGGGGGCGAGCAGTACTTC. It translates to CAWGRPGGEQYF.

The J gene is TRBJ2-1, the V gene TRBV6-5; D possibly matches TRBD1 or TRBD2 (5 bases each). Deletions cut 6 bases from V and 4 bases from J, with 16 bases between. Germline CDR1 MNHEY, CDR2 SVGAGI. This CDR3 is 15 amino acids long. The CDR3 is CASRQDSNIYNEQFF. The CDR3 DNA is TGTGCCAGCAGACAGGACTCAAATATTTACAATGAGCAGTTCTTC.

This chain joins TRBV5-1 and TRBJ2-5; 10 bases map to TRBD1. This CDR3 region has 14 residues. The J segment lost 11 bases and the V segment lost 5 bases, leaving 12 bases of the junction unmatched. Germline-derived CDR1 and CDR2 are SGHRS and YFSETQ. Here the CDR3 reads CASSFPDGGQGQYF. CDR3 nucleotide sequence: TGCGCCAGCAGTTTCCCCGATGGGGGACAGGGGCAGTACTTC.

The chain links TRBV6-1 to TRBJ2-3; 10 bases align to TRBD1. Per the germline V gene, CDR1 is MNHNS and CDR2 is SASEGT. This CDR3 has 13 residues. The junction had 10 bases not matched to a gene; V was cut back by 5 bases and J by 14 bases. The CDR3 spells CASSTVGQGVPYF. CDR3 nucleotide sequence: TGTGCCAGCAGTACGGTCGGACAGGGGGTACCGTATTTT.

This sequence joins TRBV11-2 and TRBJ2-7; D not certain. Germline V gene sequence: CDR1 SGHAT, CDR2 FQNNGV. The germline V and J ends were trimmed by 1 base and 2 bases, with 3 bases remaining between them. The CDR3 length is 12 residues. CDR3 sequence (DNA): TGTGCCAGCAGCTTAGTTACCTACGAGCAGTACTTC. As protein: CASSLVTYEQYF.

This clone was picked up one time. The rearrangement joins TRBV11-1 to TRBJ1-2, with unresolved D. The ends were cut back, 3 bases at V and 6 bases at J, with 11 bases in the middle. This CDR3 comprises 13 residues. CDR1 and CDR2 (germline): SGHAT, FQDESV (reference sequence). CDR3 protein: CASSFSPPDGYTF. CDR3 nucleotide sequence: TGTGCCAGCAGCTTTTCCCCTCCTGATGGCTACACCTTC.

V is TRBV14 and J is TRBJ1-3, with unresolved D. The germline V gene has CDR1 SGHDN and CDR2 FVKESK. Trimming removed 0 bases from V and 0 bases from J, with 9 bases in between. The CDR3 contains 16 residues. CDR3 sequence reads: CASSQDRLLSGNTIYF. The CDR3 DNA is TGTGCCAGCAGCCAAGATCGCCTCCTCTCTGGAAACACCATATATTTT.

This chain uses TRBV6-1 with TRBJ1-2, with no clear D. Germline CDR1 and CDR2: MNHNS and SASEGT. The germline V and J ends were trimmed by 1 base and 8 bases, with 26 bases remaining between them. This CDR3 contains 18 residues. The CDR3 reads CASSEGRQGSLTLEGYTF. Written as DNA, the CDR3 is TGTGCCAGCAGTGAAGGAAGGCAAGGGTCCCTCACCCTGGAAGGCTACACCTTC.

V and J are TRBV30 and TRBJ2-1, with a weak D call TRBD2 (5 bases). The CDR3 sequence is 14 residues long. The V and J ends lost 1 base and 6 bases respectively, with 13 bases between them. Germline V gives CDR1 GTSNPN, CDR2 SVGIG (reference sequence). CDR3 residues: CAWSGTPDPNEQFF. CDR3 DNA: TGTGCCTGGAGTGGGACTCCGGACCCCAATGAGCAGTTCTTC.

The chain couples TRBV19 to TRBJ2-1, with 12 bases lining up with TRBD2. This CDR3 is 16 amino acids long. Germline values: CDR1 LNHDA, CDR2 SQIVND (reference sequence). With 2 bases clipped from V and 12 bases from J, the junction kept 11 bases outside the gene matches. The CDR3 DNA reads TGTGCCAGTAGTATATCAGGACTAGCGGGACCCTGGGGGCAGTTCTTC. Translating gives CASSISGLAGPWGQFF.

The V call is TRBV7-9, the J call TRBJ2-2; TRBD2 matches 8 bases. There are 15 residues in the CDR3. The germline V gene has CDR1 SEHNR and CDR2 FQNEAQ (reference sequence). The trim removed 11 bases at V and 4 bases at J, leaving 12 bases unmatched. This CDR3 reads CASQPREGLTGELFF. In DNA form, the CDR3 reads TGTGCCTCCCAACCTCGGGAGGGCCTCACCGGGGAGCTGTTTTTT. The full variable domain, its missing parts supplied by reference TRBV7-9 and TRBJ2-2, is DTGVSQNPRHKITKRGQNVTFRCDPISEHNRLYWYRQTLGQGPEFLTYFQNEAQLEKSRLLSDRFSAERPKGSFSTLEIQRTEQGDSAMYLCASQPREGLTGELFFGEGSRLTVL.

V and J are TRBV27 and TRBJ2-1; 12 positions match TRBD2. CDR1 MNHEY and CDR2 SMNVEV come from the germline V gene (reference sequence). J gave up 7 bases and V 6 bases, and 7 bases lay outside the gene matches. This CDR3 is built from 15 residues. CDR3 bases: TGTGCCAGCAGGGGGACTAGCGGGTTAAGGAATGAGCAGTTCTTC. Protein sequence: CASRGTSGLRNEQFF.

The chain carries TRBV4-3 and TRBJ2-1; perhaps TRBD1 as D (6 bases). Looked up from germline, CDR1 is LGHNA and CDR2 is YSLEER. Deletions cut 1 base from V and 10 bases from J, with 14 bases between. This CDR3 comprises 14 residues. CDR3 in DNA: TGCGCCAGCAGCCAAGGCGGACGGACAGACGAGCAGTTCTTC. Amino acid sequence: CASSQGGRTDEQFF.

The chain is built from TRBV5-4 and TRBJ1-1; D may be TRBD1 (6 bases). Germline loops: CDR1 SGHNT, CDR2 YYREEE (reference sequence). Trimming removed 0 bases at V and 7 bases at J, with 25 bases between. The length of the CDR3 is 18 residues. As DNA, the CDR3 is TGTGCCAGCAGCTTGGTTTTGGGGGCGCGGATCGGGTCGGGTGAAGCTTTCTTT. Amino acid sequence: CASSLVLGARIGSGEAFF.

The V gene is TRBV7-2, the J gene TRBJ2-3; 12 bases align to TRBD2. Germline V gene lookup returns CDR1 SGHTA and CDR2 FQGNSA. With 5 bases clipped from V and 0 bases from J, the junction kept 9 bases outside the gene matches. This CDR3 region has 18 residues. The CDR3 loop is CASSNGLAGPLSTDTQYF. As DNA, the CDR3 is TGTGCCAGCAGCAACGGACTAGCGGGGCCCCTTAGCACAGATACGCAGTATTTT. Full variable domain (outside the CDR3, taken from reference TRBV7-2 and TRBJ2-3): GAGVSQSPSNKVTEKGKDVELRCDPISGHTALYWYRQSLGQGLEFLIYFQGNSAPDKSGLPSDRFSAERTGGSVSTLTIQRTQQEDSAVYLCASSNGLAGPLSTDTQYFGPGTRLTVL.

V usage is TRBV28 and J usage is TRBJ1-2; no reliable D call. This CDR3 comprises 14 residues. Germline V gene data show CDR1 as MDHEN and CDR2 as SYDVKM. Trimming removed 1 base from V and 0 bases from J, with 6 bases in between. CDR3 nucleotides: TGTGCCAGCAGTTTATTACAAACTAACTATGGCTACACCTTC. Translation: CASSLLQTNYGYTF.

The CDR3 nucleotides read TGTGCCAGCACGGATAGCGAATACACCGGGGAGCTGTTTTTT. It yields the protein CASTDSEYTGELFF. The chain has TRBV27 and TRBJ2-2, with a weak D call TRBD2 (5 bases). Looked up from germline, CDR1 is MNHEY and CDR2 is SMNVEV (reference sequence). The CDR3 covers 14 residues. Trimming pared 7 bases from V and 3 bases from J, leaving 12 bases between.

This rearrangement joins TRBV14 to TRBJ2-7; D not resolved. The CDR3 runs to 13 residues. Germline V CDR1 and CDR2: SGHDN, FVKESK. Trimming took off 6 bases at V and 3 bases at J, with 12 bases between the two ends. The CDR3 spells CASSRQLNYEQYF. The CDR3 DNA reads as TGTGCCAGCAGTCGGCAGCTTAACTACGAGCAGTACTTC.

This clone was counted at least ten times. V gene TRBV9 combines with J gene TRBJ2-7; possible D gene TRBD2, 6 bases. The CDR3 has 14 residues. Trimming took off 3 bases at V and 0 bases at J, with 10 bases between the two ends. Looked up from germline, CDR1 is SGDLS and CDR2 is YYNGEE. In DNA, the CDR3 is TGTGCCAGCAGCGGCCGGGACTCCTCCTACGAGCAGTACTTC. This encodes CASSGRDSSYEQYF.

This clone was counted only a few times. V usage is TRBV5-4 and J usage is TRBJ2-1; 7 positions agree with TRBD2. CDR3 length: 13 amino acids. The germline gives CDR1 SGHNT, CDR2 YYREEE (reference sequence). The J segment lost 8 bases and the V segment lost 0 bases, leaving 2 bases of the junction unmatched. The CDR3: CASSLAGRDEQFF. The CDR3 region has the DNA TGTGCCAGCAGCTTGGCAGGGAGGGATGAGCAGTTCTTC.

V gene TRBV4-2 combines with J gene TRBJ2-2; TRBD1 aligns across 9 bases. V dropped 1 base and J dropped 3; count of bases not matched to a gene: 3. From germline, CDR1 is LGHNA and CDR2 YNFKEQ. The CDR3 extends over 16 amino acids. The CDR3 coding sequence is TGTGCCAGCAGCCAAGGGGGACAGGGATACACCGGGGAGCTGTTTTTT. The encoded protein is CASSQGGQGYTGELFF.

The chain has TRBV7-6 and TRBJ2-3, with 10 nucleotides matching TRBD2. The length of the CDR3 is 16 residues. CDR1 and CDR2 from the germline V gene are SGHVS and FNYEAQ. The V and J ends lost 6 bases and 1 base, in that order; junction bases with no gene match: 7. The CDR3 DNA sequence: TGTGCCAGCAGACAAACCGGGACTAGCGGCACAGATACGCAGTATTTT. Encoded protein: CASRQTGTSGTDTQYF. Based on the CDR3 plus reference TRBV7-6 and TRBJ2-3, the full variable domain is GAGVSQSPRYKVTKRGQDVALRCDPISGHVSLYWYRQALGQGPEFLTYFNYEAQQDKSGLPNDRFSAERPEGSISTLTIQRTEQRDSAMYRCASRQTGTSGTDTQYFGPGTRLTVL.

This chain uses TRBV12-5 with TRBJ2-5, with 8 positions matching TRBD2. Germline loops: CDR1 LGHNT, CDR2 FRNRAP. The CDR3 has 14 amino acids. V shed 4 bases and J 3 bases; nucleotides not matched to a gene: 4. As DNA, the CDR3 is TGTGCTAGTGGTTGGAACGGGGGGGAAGAGACCCAGTACTTC. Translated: CASGWNGGEETQYF.

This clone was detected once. This chain's CDR3 is CAISDFSRQREGTGELFF. In DNA form, the CDR3 reads TGTGCCATCAGTGATTTTTCCCGCCAGCGGGAGGGGACCGGGGAGCTGTTTTTT. The genes are TRBV10-3 and TRBJ2-2; 10 positions match TRBD2. CDR1 and CDR2 from the germline V gene are ENHRY and SYGVKD. The junction had 12 bases not matched to a gene; V was cut back by 3 bases and J by 5 bases. The CDR3 sequence is 18 residues long.

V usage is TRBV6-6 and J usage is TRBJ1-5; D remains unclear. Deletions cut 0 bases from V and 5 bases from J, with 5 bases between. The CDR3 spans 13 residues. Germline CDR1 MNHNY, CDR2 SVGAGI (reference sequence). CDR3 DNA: TGTGCCAGCAGTTACTCACCGTATCAGCCCCAGCATTTT. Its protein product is CASSYSPYQPQHF.

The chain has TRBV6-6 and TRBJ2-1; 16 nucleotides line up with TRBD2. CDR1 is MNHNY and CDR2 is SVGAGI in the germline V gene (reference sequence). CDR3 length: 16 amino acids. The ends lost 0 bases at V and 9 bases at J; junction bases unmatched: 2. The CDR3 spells CASSYSGTSGRGEQFF. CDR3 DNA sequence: TGTGCCAGCAGTTACTCGGGGACTAGCGGGAGGGGTGAGCAGTTCTTC.

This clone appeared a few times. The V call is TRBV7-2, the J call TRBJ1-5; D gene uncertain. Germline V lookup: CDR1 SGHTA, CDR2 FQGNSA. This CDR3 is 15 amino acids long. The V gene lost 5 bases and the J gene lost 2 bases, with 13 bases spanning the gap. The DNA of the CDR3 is TGTGCCAGCAGCCCCGGTTTGGCTGGCAATCAGCCCCAGCATTTT. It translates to CASSPGLAGNQPQHF.

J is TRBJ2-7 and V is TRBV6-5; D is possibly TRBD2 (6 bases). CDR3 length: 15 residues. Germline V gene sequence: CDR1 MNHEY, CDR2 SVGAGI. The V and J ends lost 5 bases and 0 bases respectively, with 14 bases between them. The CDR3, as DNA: TGTGCCAGCAGTCCCACCGGGACTCTCTCCTACGAGCAGTACTTC. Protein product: CASSPTGTLSYEQYF.